Shown below are 29 T cell receptor beta chains from a single sample sequenced in a study of blood T cells in healthy people across ages (dated by TCRdb to 2013 to 2016). The library relied on 5' RACE. TCRdb shows the sequencer as Illumina HiSeq 2500. A second PCR of about 7 to 12 cycles was run with a J-beta primer mix and a sample-barcoded 5' primer. TCRdb reprocessed the public reads (quality trimming at Q25 with fastp, clone calling with MiXCR) and kept in-frame beta chains. Rows are combined by CDR3 protein, so each entry shows the most common genes and DNA. The sample table contains 1,500,000 or so distinct CDR3 sequences; only one count was recorded for 40% to 45% of them. The top ten hold approximately 4% of the sample. The sequenced sample was blood. Source of these receptors: a woman in her late teens or twenties in good health.

This clonotype showed up just a few times. The rearrangement joins TRBV4-3 to TRBJ1-5; D might be TRBD1 (6 bases). The CDR3 sequence is 14 residues long. CDR1 and CDR2 (germline): LGHNA, YSLEER. The ends were cut back, 0 bases at V and 5 bases at J, with 8 bases in the middle. CDR3 nucleotide sequence: TGCGCCAGCAGCCAAGAAGGGGGTTATCAGCCCCAGCATTTT. As protein: CASSQEGGYQPQHF.

The chain employs TRBV9 and TRBJ2-2, with 11 bases lining up with TRBD2. Germline CDR1 and CDR2: SGDLS and YYNGEE. V lost 2 bases and J lost 4; bases outside the gene matches: 10. The CDR3 has 18 residues. The DNA of the CDR3 is TGTGCCAGCAGCGTCTCCCATAGCGGGGGGGCCCGCACCGGGGAGCTGTTTTTT. Encoded protein: CASSVSHSGGARTGELFF.

The chain couples TRBV20-1 to TRBJ2-1, with D perhaps given as TRBD1 or TRBD2 (5 bases each). With 5 bases removed from V and 8 bases from J, the gap between germline ends came to 13 bases. The germline V gene has CDR1 DFQATT and CDR2 SNEGSKA (reference sequence). CDR3 length: 12 amino acids. The CDR3 protein is CSADRERDEQFF. The CDR3 DNA sequence: TGCAGTGCTGACAGAGAGAGGGATGAGCAGTTCTTC.

There are many counts of this clonotype. The J gene is TRBJ1-1, the V gene TRBV5-1; tentative D call: TRBD1 (5 bases). Germline lookup yields CDR1 SGHRS and CDR2 YFSETQ. The V end lost 0 bases, the J end lost 5 bases, and 11 bases lay between the germline ends. The CDR3 length is 14 residues. The CDR3 DNA sequence: TGCGCCAGCAGCTTGGGAGGGGAGGGAACTGAAGCTTTCTTT. It encodes CASSLGGEGTEAFF. Drawing the rest from reference TRBV5-1 and TRBJ1-1, the complete variable domain is KAGVTQTPRYLIKTRGQQVTLSCSPISGHRSVSWYQQTPGQGLQFLFEYFSETQRNKGNFPGRFSGRQFSNSRSEMNVSTLELGDSALYLCASSLGGEGTEAFFGQGTRLTVV.

This clonotype occurred a few times. The chain couples TRBV29-1 to TRBJ2-1; the match to TRBD2 covers 14 bases. Germline V gives CDR1 SQVTM, CDR2 ANQGSEA. There are 15 residues in the CDR3. The V gene end was trimmed by 5 bases and the J gene end by 7 bases; junction bases not matched to a gene: 7. This CDR3 reads CSVNTGTSGSNEQFF. As DNA, the CDR3 is TGCAGCGTTAACACCGGGACTAGCGGGAGTAATGAGCAGTTCTTC.

The CDR3 spells CASSSWTNPLDTQYF. The CDR3 DNA follows: TGTGCCAGCAGCTCCTGGACTAACCCTTTGGATACGCAGTATTTT. The rearrangement uses TRBV9 and TRBJ2-3; a weak D match, TRBD2 (6 bases). CDR1 is SGDLS, CDR2 YYNGEE, per germline. The V end was cut by 4 bases, the J end by 6 bases, with 18 bases between. This CDR3 spans 15 amino acids.

This chain joins TRBV24-1 and TRBJ1-1; no clear D gene. The CDR3 length is 15 residues. Germline V gene lookup returns CDR1 KGHDR and CDR2 SFDVKD. The V end lost 4 bases, the J end lost 3 bases, and 14 bases lay between the germline ends. CDR3 in amino acids: CATSDPALPDTEAFF. The CDR3 region has the DNA TGTGCCACCAGTGACCCCGCTCTCCCGGACACTGAAGCTTTCTTT.

This clonotype was counted once. Sequence at one end of the junction differs from germline and may be a read error. The rearrangement links TRBV3-1 to TRBJ2-3; possibly TRBD1 for D (5 bases). The CDR3 sequence is 15 residues long. Germline CDR1 LGHDT, CDR2 YNNKEL (reference sequence). CDR3 sequence reads: CVSSPQVGRADTQYF. The CDR3 DNA reads as TGTGTCAGCAGCCCCCAGGTCGGCAGGGCAGATACGCAGTATTTT.

The chain carries TRBV2 and TRBJ2-1, with D possibly TRBD2 on 6 matching bases. The ends were cut back, 3 bases at V and 1 base at J, with 13 bases in the middle. Per germline, CDR1 SNHLY and CDR2 FYNNEI. The CDR3 runs 16 residues. The CDR3 bases are TGTGCCAGCAGTGACATGGTAGCGGCATCCTACAATGAGCAGTTCTTC. The encoded protein is CASSDMVAASYNEQFF.

The chain uses TRBV4-1 and TRBJ2-7; D gene uncertain. The CDR3 is 15 amino acids. The germline V gene encodes CDR1 MGHRA and CDR2 YSYEKL. The V and J ends lost 4 bases and 0 bases respectively, with 13 bases between them. The CDR3 nucleotides read TGCGCCAGCAGCCCCGGGCCTGTGAGCTCCTACGAGCAGTACTTC. Translation gives CASSPGPVSSYEQYF.

This clonotype has ten or more counts. V is TRBV20-1 and J is TRBJ2-3, with no clear D. Germline V gene lookup returns CDR1 DFQATT and CDR2 SNEGSKA (reference sequence). This CDR3 contains 13 residues. Deletions cut 5 bases from V and 3 bases from J, with 12 bases between. CDR3 sequence reads: CSAPPVRTDTQYF. The CDR3 DNA sequence: TGCAGTGCTCCCCCAGTGAGGACAGATACGCAGTATTTT.

The J gene is TRBJ2-7, the V gene TRBV20-1; the D is unclear. This CDR3 is built from 11 residues. V was clipped by 5 bases and J by 0 bases, with 5 bases between them. Germline V lookup: CDR1 DFQATT, CDR2 SNEGSKA (reference sequence). CDR3 nucleotide sequence: TGCAGTGCTCAGAACTCCTACGAGCAGTACTTC. This encodes CSAQNSYEQYF.

This clonotype was seen only a few times. The chain is built from TRBV13 and TRBJ2-7; D perhaps matches TRBD2 (5 bases). The CDR3 sequence is 17 residues long. Germline loops: CDR1 PRHDT, CDR2 FYEKMQ (reference sequence). Trimming left V 5 bases short and J 0 bases short, with 20 bases between. The CDR3 DNA is TGTGCCAGCAGCCCCCGTCTCGGAGGCGTCTTCTCCTACGAGCAGTACTTC. Protein product: CASSPRLGGVFSYEQYF.

In regard to this clonotype: Compared with germline, one end of the junction differs, possibly owing to a read error. V usage is TRBV10-3 and J usage is TRBJ2-3, with a weak D call TRBD2 (6 bases). The CDR3 runs to 15 residues. CDR1 and CDR2 (germline): ENHRY, SYGVKD. CDR3 protein: CAINGGLGGTDTQYF. In nucleotides, the CDR3 is TGTGCCATCAACGGCGGACTGGGAGGAACAGATACGCAATATTTT.

This clonotype was seen more than once but under ten times. The CDR3 is CASAPDRSNEKLFF. Here the CDR3 DNA reads TGTGCCAGCGCCCCGGACAGGTCTAATGAAAAACTGTTTTTT. V usage is TRBV6-5 and J usage is TRBJ1-4, with TRBD1 matching over 7 bases. V lost 8 bases and J lost 3; bases outside the gene matches: 6. Per the germline V gene, CDR1 is MNHEY and CDR2 is SVGAGI. The CDR3 contains 14 residues.

The chain carries TRBV27 and TRBJ2-1; 10 bases agree with TRBD2. The CDR3 runs 18 residues. CDR1 and CDR2 (germline): MNHEY, SMNVEV (reference sequence). V lost 4 bases and J lost 4; bases outside the gene matches: 13. The CDR3: CASSSALTSGIRYNEQFF. The CDR3 DNA is TGTGCCAGCAGTTCAGCCCTTACTAGCGGGATTCGTTACAATGAGCAGTTCTTC.

CDR3 residues: CAISDRTSGTTSYNEQFF. The CDR3 region has the DNA TGTGCCATCAGTGATCGGACTAGCGGCACAACCTCCTACAATGAGCAGTTCTTC. The chain recombines TRBV10-3 with TRBJ2-1; TRBD2 agrees at 10 bases. V was pared by 3 bases and J by 0 bases, with 8 bases of the junction left unmatched. This CDR3 comprises 18 residues. Germline V gives CDR1 ENHRY, CDR2 SYGVKD.

In its sample, this clonotype was seen many times. The chain links TRBV5-1 to TRBJ2-1; 8 bases map to TRBD2. This CDR3 comprises 17 residues. Germline V lookup: CDR1 SGHRS, CDR2 YFSETQ. Germline trimming cut 0 bases from V and 2 bases from J; bases unmatched to any gene: 7. The CDR3, as DNA: TGCGCCAGCAGCTTGGTCCCGGGACTAGGTCCCTACAATGAGCAGTTCTTC. The encoded protein is CASSLVPGLGPYNEQFF.

The chain joins TRBV6-2 or TRBV6-3 to TRBJ1-5, with D tentatively TRBD1 (5 bases). CDR3 length: 13 residues. With 7 bases removed from V and 4 bases from J, the gap between germline ends came to 11 bases. Germline CDR1 and CDR2: MNHEY and SVGEGT. The CDR3 loop reads CASKLGGNQPQHF. CDR3 in DNA: TGTGCCAGCAAATTGGGGGGTAATCAGCCCCAGCATTTT.

This clonotype came up a few times. The chain recombines TRBV11-2 with TRBJ2-1; D perhaps matches TRBD2 (5 bases). CDR3 size: 16 residues. The V end was cut by 5 bases, the J end by 6 bases, with 20 bases between. Germline V lookup: CDR1 SGHAT, CDR2 FQNNGV. CDR3 DNA: TGTGCCAGCAGCCAAAGAATCAAAGCGGATTCCAATGAGCAGTTCTTC. This translates into CASSQRIKADSNEQFF.

This clonotype was counted only a few times. The rearrangement uses TRBV9 and TRBJ2-3, with D possibly TRBD2 on 5 matching bases. The germline gives CDR1 SGDLS, CDR2 YYNGEE. The ends were cut back, 2 bases at V and 0 bases at J, with 10 bases in the middle. The CDR3 has 15 amino acids. This CDR3 is CASSVRATSTDTQYF. In DNA form, the CDR3 reads TGTGCCAGCAGCGTGCGGGCGACTAGCACAGATACGCAGTATTTT. The whole variable domain, remainder taken from reference TRBV9 and TRBJ2-3, is DSGVTQTPKHLITATGQRVTLRCSPRSGDLSVYWYQQSLDQGLQFLIQYYNGEERAKGNILERFSAQQFPDLHSELNLSSLELGDSALYFCASSVRATSTDTQYFGPGTRLTVL.

This clonotype was seen a few times. J is TRBJ2-7 and V is TRBV4-2, with TRBD2 matching over 13 bases. Germline trimming cut 0 bases from V and 5 bases from J; bases unmatched to any gene: 4. The length of the CDR3 is 16 residues. Germline V gene data show CDR1 as LGHNA and CDR2 as YNFKEQ. CDR3 DNA sequence: TGTGCCAGCAGCCAAGATGGACTAGCGGGAGACCACGAGCAGTACTTC. This encodes CASSQDGLAGDHEQYF.

This chain connects TRBV5-1 to TRBJ2-2; 7 bases fit TRBD1. The CDR3 covers 15 residues. J lost 3 bases, V lost 6 bases, and 8 bases had no gene match. Germline assignment: CDR1 SGHRS and CDR2 YFSETQ. CDR3 in amino acids: CASTQGGGYTGELFF. DNA for the CDR3: TGCGCCAGCACCCAAGGGGGCGGATACACCGGGGAGCTGTTTTTT.

This chain joins TRBV15 and TRBJ2-3; D not resolved. The CDR3 runs 15 residues. CDR1 is LNHNV, CDR2 YYDKDF, per germline (reference sequence). Trimming took 3 bases from V and 0 from J, leaving 10 bases between them. The chain's CDR3 is CATSSLESSTDTQYF. Written as DNA, the CDR3 is TGTGCCACCAGCAGTCTCGAGAGTAGCACAGATACGCAGTATTTT.

In its sample, this clonotype was seen many times. The chain couples TRBV7-2 to TRBJ2-3, with D tentatively TRBD1 (5 bases). The germline gives CDR1 SGHTA, CDR2 FQGNSA. Deletions cut 3 bases from V and 0 bases from J, with 10 bases between. The CDR3 spans 15 residues. CDR3 nucleotides: TGTGCCAGCAGCTTCCAGGGAATTAGCACAGATACGCAGTATTTT. As protein: CASSFQGISTDTQYF.

This clonotype was recorded only once. CDR3 nucleotides: TGTGCCAGCAGTAGAAGGACAGGGGGCTGGGATCAGCCCCAGCATTTT. It specifies CASSRRTGGWDQPQHF. The J gene is TRBJ1-5, the V gene TRBV28, with 11 positions matching TRBD1. The CDR3 runs to 16 residues. J lost 5 bases, V lost 5 bases, and 8 bases had no gene match. The V gene's germline CDR1 is MDHEN and CDR2 SYDVKM.

The gene calls are TRBV12-3 or TRBV12-4 and TRBJ1-2; no firm D call. Trimming took off 7 bases at V and 7 bases at J, with 16 bases between the two ends. The CDR3 totals 13 residues. The CDR3 is CASIENEGFGYTF. The CDR3 DNA reads TGTGCCAGCATCGAGAACGAGGGATTTGGCTACACCTTC.

The CDR3, as DNA: TGTGCCAGCAGCCACGGAGTTCGTAACAGGGAGTGGGGCTACACCTTC. It is translated as CASSHGVRNREWGYTF. The chain joins TRBV3-1 to TRBJ1-2, with D perhaps TRBD1 (6 bases). Trimming shortened V by 3 bases and J by 8 bases, and 22 bases separated the two germline ends. This CDR3 has 16 amino acids. CDR1 is LGHDT, CDR2 YNNKEL, per germline (reference sequence).

V and J are TRBV20-1 and TRBJ2-5, with TRBD2 matching 8 bases. Losses at the gene ends were 8 bases for V and 3 bases for J; bases not matched to a gene: 8. CDR1 and CDR2 from the germline V gene are DFQATT and SNEGSKA (reference sequence). The CDR3 is 13 residues long. DNA of the CDR3: TGCAGTCTACTGCGGGAGGAGGAAGAGACCCAGTACTTC. Amino acid sequence: CSLLREEEETQYF.